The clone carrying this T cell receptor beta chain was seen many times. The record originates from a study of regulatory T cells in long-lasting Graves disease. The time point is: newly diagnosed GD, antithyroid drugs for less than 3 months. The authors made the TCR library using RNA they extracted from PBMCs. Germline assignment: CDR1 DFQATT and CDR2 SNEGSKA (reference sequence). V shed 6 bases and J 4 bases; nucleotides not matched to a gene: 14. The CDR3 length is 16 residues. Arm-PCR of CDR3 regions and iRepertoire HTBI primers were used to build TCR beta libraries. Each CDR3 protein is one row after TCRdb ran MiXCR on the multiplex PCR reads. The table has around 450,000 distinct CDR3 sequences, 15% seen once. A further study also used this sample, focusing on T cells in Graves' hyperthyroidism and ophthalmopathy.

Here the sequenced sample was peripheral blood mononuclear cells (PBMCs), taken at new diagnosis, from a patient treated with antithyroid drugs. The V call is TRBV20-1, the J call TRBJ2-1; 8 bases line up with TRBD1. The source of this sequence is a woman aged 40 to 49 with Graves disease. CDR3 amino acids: CSAVTSRGLQYNEQFF. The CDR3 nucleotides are TGCAGTGCCGTTACGTCCAGGGGGCTTCAGTACAATGAGCAGTTCTTC.